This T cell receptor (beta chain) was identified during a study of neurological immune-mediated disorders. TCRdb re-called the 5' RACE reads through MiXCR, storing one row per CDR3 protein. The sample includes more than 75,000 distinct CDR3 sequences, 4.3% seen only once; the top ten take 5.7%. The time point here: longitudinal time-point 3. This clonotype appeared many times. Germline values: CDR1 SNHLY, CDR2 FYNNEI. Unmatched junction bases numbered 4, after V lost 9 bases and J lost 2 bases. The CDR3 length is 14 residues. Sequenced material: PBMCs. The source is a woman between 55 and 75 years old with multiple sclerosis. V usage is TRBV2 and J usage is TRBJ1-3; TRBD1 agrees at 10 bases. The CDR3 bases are TGTGCCAGTGGAGGACAGGGGGCTGGAAACACCATATATTTT. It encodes CASGGQGAGNTIYF.